The 32 T cell receptor beta chains listed next were all sequenced from one sample in a study of T cell responses to AZD1222 COVID-19 vaccine. TCRdb's table, derived via immunoSEQ multiplex PCR, lists solely in-frame clones and lacks some. Among about 92,000 clones listed, roughly 93% were seen once. The input for sequencing was peripheral blood, taken on day 0 of AZD1222 vaccination. The receptor set was obtained from an adult in good health.

The V gene is TRBV2, the J gene TRBJ1-2; the D is unclear. CDR3 size: 12 residues. Germline V gene lookup returns CDR1 SNHLY and CDR2 FYNNEI. Trimming removed 6 bases at V and 8 bases at J, with 13 bases between. CDR3 DNA sequence: TGTGCCAGCAGAGAGAGGGCTGAGGGCTACACCTTC. It translates to CASRERAEGYTF.

The J gene is TRBJ1-5, the V gene TRBV7-9, with TRBD1 identical over 9 bases. V was clipped by 6 bases and J by 0 bases; unmatched bases: 9. The germline V gene encodes CDR1 SEHNR and CDR2 FQNEAQ (reference sequence). The CDR3 consists of 17 residues. The CDR3 reads CASSYWGGQGSNQPQHF. CDR3 nucleotide sequence: TGTGCCAGCAGTTACTGGGGGGGACAGGGTAGCAATCAGCCCCAGCATTTT.

The chain recombines TRBV6-5 with TRBJ2-3; D is unresolved. Germline CDR1 and CDR2: MNHEY and SVGAGI. The germline V and J ends were trimmed by 6 bases and 2 bases, with 9 bases remaining between them. This CDR3 is built from 13 residues. The CDR3 DNA follows: TGTGCCAGCAGGGTGCAGGTCACAGATACGCAGTATTTT. It yields the protein CASRVQVTDTQYF.

The chain couples TRBV3-1 (or the pseudogene TRBV3-2) to TRBJ2-7; D remains unclear. Germline values: CDR1 LGHDT, CDR2 YNNKEL (reference sequence). This CDR3 has 14 residues. V was pared by 6 bases and J by 6 bases, with 18 bases between. The CDR3 DNA reads TGTGCCAGCAGTGACCGCTCACACCTTTCCGAGCAGTACTTC. It encodes CASSDRSHLSEQYF.

V and J are TRBV19 and TRBJ2-4, with 8 bases aligning to TRBD1. The junction had 19 bases not matched to a gene; V was cut back by 5 bases and J by 16 bases. CDR1 and CDR2 (germline): LNHDA, SQIVND (reference sequence). The length of the CDR3 is 15 residues. This CDR3 is CASSPLQGVRGNFYF. The CDR3 DNA reads as TGTGCCAGTAGTCCACTACAGGGGGTGAGGGGCAACTTCTACTTC.

V usage is TRBV28 and J usage is TRBJ2-7; D gene unclear. The CDR3 totals 13 residues. The V end was cut by 3 bases, the J end by 3 bases, with 9 bases between. Germline V gene lookup returns CDR1 MDHEN and CDR2 SYDVKM. The CDR3 region has the DNA TGTGCCAGCAGTTTCGGCAGATACTACGAGCAGTACTTC. It codes for CASSFGRYYEQYF.

The rearrangement joins TRBV30 to TRBJ1-1, with TRBD1 matching over 7 bases. CDR1 is GTSNPN, CDR2 SVGIG, per germline (reference sequence). The CDR3 consists of 13 residues. The J segment lost 2 bases and the V segment lost 3 bases, leaving 3 bases of the junction unmatched. The CDR3 DNA reads as TGTGCCTGGAGCAGGGGGGCAAACACTGAAGCTTTCTTT. Residues: CAWSRGANTEAFF.

This chain uses TRBV18 with TRBJ2-1, with D tentatively TRBD2 (5 bases). The germline CDR1 and CDR2 sequences are KGHSH and LQKENI. The CDR3 has 12 residues. Deletions cut 3 bases from V and 5 bases from J, with 5 bases between. The CDR3: CASSPTNNEQFF. CDR3 sequence (DNA): TGTGCCAGCTCACCGACTAACAATGAGCAGTTCTTC. Filled out from reference TRBV18 and TRBJ2-1, the complete variable domain reads NAGVMQNPRHLVRRRGQEARLRCSPMKGHSHVYWYRQLPEEGLKFMVYLQKENIIDESGMPKERFSAEFPKEGPSILRIQQVVRGDSAAYFCASSPTNNEQFFGPGTRLTVL.

This chain uses TRBV18 with TRBJ2-7; TRBD2 is a possible D gene (5 bases). The CDR3 totals 16 residues. Per germline, CDR1 KGHSH and CDR2 LQKENI. V was pared by 2 bases and J by 2 bases, with 16 bases between. The DNA for the CDR3 is TGTGCCAGCTCACCAATCCCCGGGCCTAGCACCTACGAGCAGTACTTC. Translation gives CASSPIPGPSTYEQYF.

This sequence joins TRBV18 and TRBJ1-2; 7 bases line up with TRBD1. V dropped 3 bases and J dropped 3; count of bases not matched to a gene: 7. This CDR3 is 15 amino acids long. Per the germline V gene, CDR1 is KGHSH and CDR2 is LQKENI. CDR3 coding DNA: TGTGCCAGCTCACCGACCGGGACAGATTACTATGGCTACACCTTC. Protein sequence: CASSPTGTDYYGYTF.

The rearrangement joins TRBV7-9 to TRBJ1-3; perhaps TRBD1 as D (5 bases). CDR1 SEHNR and CDR2 FQNEAQ come from the germline V gene (reference sequence). The CDR3 consists of 14 residues. Trimming removed 5 bases from V and 3 bases from J, with 11 bases in between. The CDR3 reads CASSAAQGGNTIYF. The CDR3 nucleotides are TGTGCCAGCAGCGCGGCTCAGGGTGGAAACACCATATATTTT.

The V call is TRBV12-3 or TRBV12-4, the J call TRBJ2-5, with D possibly TRBD1 on 6 matching bases. This CDR3 has 13 amino acids. Trimming took 6 bases from V and 5 from J, leaving 13 bases between them. CDR3 nucleotide sequence: TGTGCCAGCAGGGCAGGGGCGGCGGAGACCCAGTACTTC. This sequence encodes CASRAGAAETQYF.

This chain joins TRBV5-1 and TRBJ2-3, with D tentatively TRBD2 (5 bases). The CDR3 contains 15 residues. From germline, CDR1 is SGHRS and CDR2 YFSETQ. Between the trimmed V and J ends, which lost 2 bases and 0 bases, there was a span of 10 bases. DNA for the CDR3: TGCGCCAGCAGCTTAGACGGGAAAAGCACAGATACGCAGTATTTT. Translating it yields CASSLDGKSTDTQYF.

The chain uses TRBV5-1 and TRBJ1-1, with a possible D match to TRBD1 (5 bases). This CDR3 has 16 residues. V gave up 4 bases and J gave up 1 base, with 17 bases separating them. Germline CDR1 reads SGHRS; CDR2 reads YFSETQ. The CDR3 DNA is TGCGCCAGCAGCCCAAAAATCGACAGCGGGAACACTGAAGCTTTCTTT. This encodes CASSPKIDSGNTEAFF.

The V and J genes are TRBV21-1 and TRBJ2-5; the table names TRBD1, a call not compared with the DNA. TRBV21-1 is reported as a pseudogene. The CDR3 length is 15 residues. Here the CDR3 DNA reads TGTGCCAGCAGCAAAGCTGGCAGTTCCCAAGAGACCCAGTACTTC. The encoded protein is CASSKAGSSQETQYF.

This chain connects TRBV27 to TRBJ2-7, with 11 bases matching TRBD1. From germline, CDR1 is MNHEY and CDR2 SMNVEV (reference sequence). This CDR3 has 16 amino acids. The V segment lost 6 bases and the J segment 2 bases; nucleotides outside the gene matches: 9. CDR3 coding DNA: TGTGCCAGCAGCGATGCAGGGACAGGGGGAACCTACGAGCAGTACTTC. Amino acids: CASSDAGTGGTYEQYF.

The chain employs TRBV24-1 and TRBJ1-5; TRBD1 is a possible D gene (5 bases). The CDR3 totals 13 residues. Between the trimmed V and J ends, which lost 12 bases and 6 bases, there was a span of 17 bases. Germline V CDR1 and CDR2: KGHDR, SFDVKD. CDR3 sequence: CAPKWRGGQPQHF. The DNA of the CDR3 is TGTGCCCCGAAGTGGAGGGGTGGTCAGCCCCAGCATTTT.

This chain's CDR3 is CASSPRGVGYGYTF. The CDR3 nucleotides are TGTGCCAGCAGCCCACGCGGGGTTGGCTATGGCTACACCTTC. The chain combines TRBV7-2 with TRBJ1-2, with D unclear. The CDR3 spans 14 residues. CDR1 and CDR2 (germline): SGHTA, FQGNSA. The V end lost 5 bases, the J end lost 4 bases, and 14 bases lay between the germline ends. Looking up the rest from reference TRBV7-2 and TRBJ1-2 gives the full variable domain: GAGVSQSPSNKVTEKGKDVELRCDPISGHTALYWYRQSLGQGLEFLIYFQGNSAPDKSGLPSDRFSAERTGGSVSTLTIQRTQQEDSAVYLCASSPRGVGYGYTFGSGTRLTVV.

The chain carries TRBV11-3 and TRBJ2-7; 8 nucleotides match TRBD2. Trimming cost V 1 base and J 3 bases; bases outside gene matches: 8. In germline, CDR1 is SGHNT, CDR2 YENEEA. This CDR3 has 16 residues. For the CDR3, the DNA is TGTGCCAGCAGCTTAGTAAGCGGGGGTTACAACTACGAGCAGTACTTC. The encoded protein is CASSLVSGGYNYEQYF.

The chain recombines TRBV6-1 with TRBJ1-2, with D possibly matching TRBD1 (5 bases). The CDR3 has 15 residues. Germline-derived CDR1 and CDR2 are MNHNS and SASEGT. Trimming pared 3 bases from V and 8 bases from J, leaving 19 bases between. The CDR3 DNA reads TGTGCCAGCAGTGACCTTTTTGGGGGGATGATCGGCTACACCTTC. This translates into CASSDLFGGMIGYTF.

The V call is TRBV29-1, the J call TRBJ1-3; TRBD1 aligns across 7 bases. CDR1 and CDR2 from the germline V gene are SQVTM and ANQGSEA. The CDR3 length is 16 residues. V shed 3 bases, J shed 0 bases, and the junction held 8 bases outside the gene matches. CDR3 nucleotides: TGCAGCGTTGAGCTACAGGGGCCCAACTCTGGAAACACCATATATTTT. This gives the protein CSVELQGPNSGNTIYF.

The chain employs TRBV6-1 and TRBJ1-3; no firm D call. The V gene's germline CDR1 is MNHNS and CDR2 SASEGT. The CDR3 is 16 residues long. Trimming left V 3 bases short and J 2 bases short, with 14 bases between. The CDR3 loop is CASSEAGRSPGNTIYF. As DNA, the CDR3 is TGTGCCAGCAGTGAGGCAGGAAGGTCTCCTGGAAACACCATATATTTT.

The chain links TRBV3-1 (or the pseudogene TRBV3-2) to TRBJ2-7; D is uncertain. Germline-derived CDR1 and CDR2 are LGHDT and YNNKEL (reference sequence). Trimming pared 3 bases from V and 4 bases from J, leaving 10 bases between. The CDR3 totals 13 residues. The CDR3 is CASSQGGRYEQYF. CDR3 in DNA: TGTGCCAGCAGCCAGGGCGGTCGATACGAGCAGTACTTC.

The V call is TRBV7-6, the J call TRBJ2-5, with 9 positions matching TRBD1. The CDR3 contains 15 residues. The V and J ends lost 6 bases and 2 bases, in that order; junction bases with no gene match: 7. The germline CDR1 and CDR2 sequences are SGHVS and FNYEAQ. The CDR3 spells CASSLRDRAQETQYF. Written as DNA, the CDR3 is TGTGCCAGCAGTCTCCGGGACAGGGCACAAGAGACCCAGTACTTC. Together with reference TRBV7-6 and TRBJ2-5, the CDR3 gives the full variable domain: GAGVSQSPRYKVTKRGQDVALRCDPISGHVSLYWYRQALGQGPEFLTYFNYEAQQDKSGLPNDRFSAERPEGSISTLTIQRTEQRDSAMYRCASSLRDRAQETQYFGPGTRLLVL.

V gene TRBV27 combines with J gene TRBJ1-2, with no clear D. V lost 6 bases and J lost 4, with 15 bases in between. The germline CDR1 and CDR2 sequences are MNHEY and SMNVEV (reference sequence). The CDR3 is 14 residues long. The CDR3 bases are TGTGCCAGCAGGGGGAGACCGACCAGCTATGGCTACACCTTC. Residues: CASRGRPTSYGYTF.

V usage is TRBV27 and J usage is TRBJ2-1; D possibly corresponds to TRBD1 (6 bases). The germline CDR1 and CDR2 sequences are MNHEY and SMNVEV (reference sequence). The CDR3 covers 15 residues. The ends were cut back, 4 bases at V and 3 bases at J, with 13 bases in the middle. CDR3 sequence (DNA): TGTGCCAGCAGTTCCCAGGGGCAGTTCTACAATGAGCAGTTCTTC. Translated: CASSSQGQFYNEQFF.

The genes are TRBV29-1 and TRBJ1-2; TRBD1 is a possible D gene (5 bases). There are 12 residues in the CDR3. Germline CDR1 and CDR2: SQVTM and ANQGSEA. The ends were cut back, 5 bases at V and 5 bases at J, with 12 bases in the middle. CDR3: CSVLKTDYGYTF. The CDR3 region has the DNA TGCAGCGTTCTCAAGACAGATTATGGCTACACCTTC.

This rearrangement joins TRBV14 to TRBJ2-5, with D perhaps given as TRBD1 or TRBD2 (5 bases each). CDR1 is SGHDN and CDR2 is FVKESK in the germline V gene. This CDR3 is built from 16 residues. V gave up 2 bases and J gave up 3 bases, with 16 bases separating them. The CDR3 DNA reads TGTGCCAGCAGCCAAACGACAGCGGTGCCAAAAGAGACCCAGTACTTC. As protein: CASSQTTAVPKETQYF.

This rearrangement joins TRBV29-1 to TRBJ1-4, with no clear D. From germline, CDR1 is SQVTM and CDR2 ANQGSEA. V lost 0 bases, J lost 5 bases, and 7 bases lay in between. The CDR3 is 13 amino acids. CDR3 residues: CSVEDFLNEKLFF. For the CDR3, the DNA is TGCAGCGTTGAAGATTTTCTGAATGAAAAACTGTTTTTT.

The chain links TRBV7-8 to TRBJ1-1; tentatively, D is TRBD1 (6 bases). The germline V gene encodes CDR1 SGHVS and CDR2 FQNEAQ. This CDR3 is 18 amino acids long. Trimming stripped 5 bases from V and 1 base from J, with 23 bases between. The CDR3 DNA reads as TGTGCCAGCAGCACAAGACCACGGACAGTCAGCAAGAACACTGAAGCTTTCTTT. It translates to CASSTRPRTVSKNTEAFF.

V usage is TRBV6-5 and J usage is TRBJ1-4; unclear D gene. Deletions cut 2 bases from V and 5 bases from J, with 6 bases between. Germline V gives CDR1 MNHEY, CDR2 SVGAGI. The CDR3 has 13 residues. The CDR3 region is CASSYRKNEKLFF. The CDR3 DNA sequence: TGTGCCAGCAGTTACAGAAAGAATGAAAAACTGTTTTTT.

This clone came up once. The chain employs TRBV5-4 and TRBJ2-1; 8 bases agree with TRBD2. CDR3 length: 16 residues. Looked up from germline, CDR1 is SGHNT and CDR2 is YYREEE (reference sequence). Trimming cost V 1 base and J 1 base; bases outside gene matches: 4. The DNA for the CDR3 is TGTGCCAGCAGCTTGCAACGGGGGGGATCCTACAATGAGCAGTTCTTC. Translation: CASSLQRGGSYNEQFF.